This TCR beta chain was sequenced for a study of T cell changes during pregnancy in multiple sclerosis (dated by TCRdb to the late 2010s). Regarding the study in general: The study looked at changes in the T cell repertoire across pregnancy in women with multiple sclerosis.

Library method: the immunoSEQ multiplex PCR assay. Held by TCRdb, this immuneACCESS table contains in-frame sequences only and omits some clones. Under half of the omission traces to an unresolved V gene where checked; the cause of the rest is unknown. This sample lists 35,000 to 50,000 clones; about nine tenths were detected once. Of the sample, approximately 1% falls within the top ten clones. The junction shows trimming of 0 bases on V and 6 bases on J, plus 15 bases between the germline ends. The CDR3 starts with the cysteine, ends with the phenylalanine, and has 16 residues. The entry retains the CDR3 DNA only, 48 bases that are in frame from base 1. Sequences LNHNV (CDR1) and YYDKDF (CDR2) are obtained from the germline V gene (reference sequence). On this clone itself: Its recognized antigen is unknown. No base-level quality is on record; no much larger clone is a single base apart.

The clonotype was recovered from a female donor with multiple sclerosis, enrolled in a pregnancy study. The material sequenced was CD4+ T cells from peripheral blood mononuclear cells, taken in the second trimester of pregnancy. The rearrangement combines TRBV15 with TRBJ2-1; perhaps TRBD2 is the D gene, with 6 bases matching. The CDR3 region has the sequence CATSRDLTGVGNEQFF. The DNA reads TGTGCCACCAGCAGAGATCTGACGGGAGTGGGCAATGAGCAGTTCTTC.